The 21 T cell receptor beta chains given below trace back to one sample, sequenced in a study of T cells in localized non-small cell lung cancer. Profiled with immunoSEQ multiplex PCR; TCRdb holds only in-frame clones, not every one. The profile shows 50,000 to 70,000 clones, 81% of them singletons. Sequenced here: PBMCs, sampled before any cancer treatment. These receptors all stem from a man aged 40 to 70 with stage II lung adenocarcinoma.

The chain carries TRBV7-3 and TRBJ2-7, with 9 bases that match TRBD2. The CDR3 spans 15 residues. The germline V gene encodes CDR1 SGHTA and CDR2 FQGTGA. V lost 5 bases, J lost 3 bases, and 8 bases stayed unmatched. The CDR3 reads CASSPRAGGLYEQYF. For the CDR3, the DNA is TGTGCCAGCAGCCCCCGAGCGGGAGGCCTCTACGAGCAGTACTTC.

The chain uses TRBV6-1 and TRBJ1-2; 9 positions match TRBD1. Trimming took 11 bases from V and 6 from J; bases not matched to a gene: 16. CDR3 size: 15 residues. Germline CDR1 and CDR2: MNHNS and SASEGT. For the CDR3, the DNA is TGTGCCCTCAAGAACAGGGGGCACCTTTTGGATGGCTACACCTTC. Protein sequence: CALKNRGHLLDGYTF.

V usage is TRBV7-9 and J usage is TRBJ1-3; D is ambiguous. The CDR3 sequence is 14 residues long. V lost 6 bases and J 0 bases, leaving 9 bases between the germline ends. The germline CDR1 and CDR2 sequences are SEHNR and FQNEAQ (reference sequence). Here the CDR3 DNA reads TGTGCCAGCAGGGACGACGGCTCTGGAAACACCATATATTTT. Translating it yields CASRDDGSGNTIYF.

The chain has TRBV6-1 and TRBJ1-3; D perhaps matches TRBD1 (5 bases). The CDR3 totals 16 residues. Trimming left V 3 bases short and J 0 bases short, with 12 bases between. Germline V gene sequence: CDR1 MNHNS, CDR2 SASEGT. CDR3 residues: CASSERGHSSGNTIYF. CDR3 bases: TGTGCCAGCAGTGAGCGGGGCCATAGCTCTGGAAACACCATATATTTT.

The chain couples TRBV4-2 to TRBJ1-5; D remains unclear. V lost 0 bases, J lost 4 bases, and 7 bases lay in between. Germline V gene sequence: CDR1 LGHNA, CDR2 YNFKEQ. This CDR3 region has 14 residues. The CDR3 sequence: CASSQEWNNQPQHF. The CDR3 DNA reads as TGTGCCAGCAGCCAAGAATGGAATAATCAGCCCCAGCATTTT.

The CDR3 DNA sequence: TGCAGCGTTGGGGGGGAGACCCAGTACTTC. It translates to CSVGGETQYF. V gene TRBV29-1 combines with J gene TRBJ2-5; D may be TRBD1 or TRBD2 (5 bases each). The CDR3 is made up of 10 amino acids. V gave up 4 bases and J gave up 5 bases, with 5 bases separating them. Germline lookup yields CDR1 SQVTM and CDR2 ANQGSEA.

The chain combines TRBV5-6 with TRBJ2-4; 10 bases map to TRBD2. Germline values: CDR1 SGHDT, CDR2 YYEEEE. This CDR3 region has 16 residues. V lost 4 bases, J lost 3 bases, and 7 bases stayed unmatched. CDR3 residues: CASSIAGTSVKNIQYF. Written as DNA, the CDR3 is TGTGCCAGCAGCATAGCCGGGACTAGCGTCAAAAACATTCAGTACTTC.

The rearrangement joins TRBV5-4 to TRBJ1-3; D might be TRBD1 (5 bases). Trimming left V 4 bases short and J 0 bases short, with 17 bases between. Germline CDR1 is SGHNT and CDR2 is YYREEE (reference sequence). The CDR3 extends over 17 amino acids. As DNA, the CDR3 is TGTGCCAGCAGCGTGGGCGGGAGGGGCTCCTCTGGAAACACCATATATTTT. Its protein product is CASSVGGRGSSGNTIYF.

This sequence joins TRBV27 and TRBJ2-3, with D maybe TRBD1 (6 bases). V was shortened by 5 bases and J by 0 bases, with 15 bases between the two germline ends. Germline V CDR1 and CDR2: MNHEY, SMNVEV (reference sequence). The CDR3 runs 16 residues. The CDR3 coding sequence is TGTGCCAGCAGTGATACCGGACAGTATAGCACAGATACGCAGTATTTT. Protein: CASSDTGQYSTDTQYF.

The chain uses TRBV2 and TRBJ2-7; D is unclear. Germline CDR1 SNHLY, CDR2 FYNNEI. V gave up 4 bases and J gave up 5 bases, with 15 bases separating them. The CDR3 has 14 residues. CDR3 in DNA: TGTGCCAGCAGTGTAGAAGTTTGGGCCCACGAGCAGTACTTC. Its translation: CASSVEVWAHEQYF.

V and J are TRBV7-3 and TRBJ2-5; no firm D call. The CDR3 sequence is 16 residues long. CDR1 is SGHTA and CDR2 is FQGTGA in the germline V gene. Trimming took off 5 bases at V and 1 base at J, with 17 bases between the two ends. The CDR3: CASSPRRVDGQETQYF. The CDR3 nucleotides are TGTGCCAGCAGCCCCCGGCGTGTGGACGGCCAAGAGACCCAGTACTTC.

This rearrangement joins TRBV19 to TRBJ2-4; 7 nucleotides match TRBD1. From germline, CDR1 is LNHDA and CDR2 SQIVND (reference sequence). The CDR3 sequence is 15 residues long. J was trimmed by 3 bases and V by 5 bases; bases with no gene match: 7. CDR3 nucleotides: TGTGCCAGTAGTTATACAGGGGTGGTCAAAAACATTCAGTACTTC. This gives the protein CASSYTGVVKNIQYF.

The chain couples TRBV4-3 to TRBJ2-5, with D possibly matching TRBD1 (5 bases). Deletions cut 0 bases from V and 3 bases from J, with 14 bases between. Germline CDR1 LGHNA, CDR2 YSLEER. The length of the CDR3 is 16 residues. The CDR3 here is CASSQDHSGAKETQYF. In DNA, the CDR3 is TGCGCCAGCAGCCAAGATCACAGTGGGGCTAAAGAGACCCAGTACTTC.

The chain's CDR3 is CASSPPGLHTDTQYF. The CDR3 coding sequence is TGTGCCAGCAGTCCGCCGGGACTTCACACAGATACGCAGTATTTT. The rearrangement links TRBV6-5 to TRBJ2-3; D may be TRBD2 (6 bases). Germline values: CDR1 MNHEY, CDR2 SVGAGI. CDR3 length: 15 residues. V was shortened by 5 bases and J by 2 bases, with 14 bases between the two germline ends.

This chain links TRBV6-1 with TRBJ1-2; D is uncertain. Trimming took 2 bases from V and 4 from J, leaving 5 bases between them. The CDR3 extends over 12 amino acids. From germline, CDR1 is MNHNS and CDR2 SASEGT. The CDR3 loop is CASSEQFYGYTF. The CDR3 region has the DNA TGTGCCAGCAGTGAACAGTTCTATGGCTACACCTTC.

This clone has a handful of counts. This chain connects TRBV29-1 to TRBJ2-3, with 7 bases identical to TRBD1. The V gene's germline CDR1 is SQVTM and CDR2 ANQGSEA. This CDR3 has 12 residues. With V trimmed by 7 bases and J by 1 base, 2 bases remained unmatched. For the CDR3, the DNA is TGCAGCGCAGGACAGGGCACAGATACGCAGTATTTT. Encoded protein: CSAGQGTDTQYF.

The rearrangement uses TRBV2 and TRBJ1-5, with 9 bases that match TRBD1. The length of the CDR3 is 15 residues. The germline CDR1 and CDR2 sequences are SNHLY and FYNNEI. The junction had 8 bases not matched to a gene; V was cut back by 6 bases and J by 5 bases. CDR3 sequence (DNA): TGTGCCAGCAGCGCGGACAGGGGCCATTATCAGCCCCAGCATTTT. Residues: CASSADRGHYQPQHF.

The CDR3 DNA is TGTGCCAGCAGGTTAAGACAGGGGGACACTGAAGCTTTCTTT. Protein sequence: CASRLRQGDTEAFF. The V and J genes are TRBV6-6 and TRBJ1-1; 9 bases are a match to TRBD1. Trimming at V came to 6 bases and at J to 3 bases, leaving 5 bases not matched to a gene. Germline values: CDR1 MNHNY, CDR2 SVGAGI (reference sequence). This CDR3 region has 14 residues.

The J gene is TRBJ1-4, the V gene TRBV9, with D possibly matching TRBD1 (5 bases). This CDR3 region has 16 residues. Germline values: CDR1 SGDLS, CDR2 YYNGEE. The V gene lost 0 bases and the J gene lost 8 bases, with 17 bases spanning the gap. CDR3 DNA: TGTGCCAGCAGCGTAGCTCCGGGACGGCCGGACGAAAAACTGTTTTTT. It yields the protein CASSVAPGRPDEKLFF.

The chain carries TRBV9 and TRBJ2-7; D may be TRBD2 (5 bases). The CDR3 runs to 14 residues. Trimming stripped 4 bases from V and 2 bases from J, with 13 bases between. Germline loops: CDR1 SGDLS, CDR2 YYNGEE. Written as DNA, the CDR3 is TGTGCCAGCAGCCCTCGGACTGGTGCCTACGAGCAGTACTTC. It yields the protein CASSPRTGAYEQYF.

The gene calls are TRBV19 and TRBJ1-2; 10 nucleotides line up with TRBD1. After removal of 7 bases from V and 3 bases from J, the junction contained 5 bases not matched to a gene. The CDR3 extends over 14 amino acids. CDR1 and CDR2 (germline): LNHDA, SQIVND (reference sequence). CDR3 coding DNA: TGTGCCAGTACGGCAGGGACAGGGGACTATGGCTACACCTTC. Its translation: CASTAGTGDYGYTF.